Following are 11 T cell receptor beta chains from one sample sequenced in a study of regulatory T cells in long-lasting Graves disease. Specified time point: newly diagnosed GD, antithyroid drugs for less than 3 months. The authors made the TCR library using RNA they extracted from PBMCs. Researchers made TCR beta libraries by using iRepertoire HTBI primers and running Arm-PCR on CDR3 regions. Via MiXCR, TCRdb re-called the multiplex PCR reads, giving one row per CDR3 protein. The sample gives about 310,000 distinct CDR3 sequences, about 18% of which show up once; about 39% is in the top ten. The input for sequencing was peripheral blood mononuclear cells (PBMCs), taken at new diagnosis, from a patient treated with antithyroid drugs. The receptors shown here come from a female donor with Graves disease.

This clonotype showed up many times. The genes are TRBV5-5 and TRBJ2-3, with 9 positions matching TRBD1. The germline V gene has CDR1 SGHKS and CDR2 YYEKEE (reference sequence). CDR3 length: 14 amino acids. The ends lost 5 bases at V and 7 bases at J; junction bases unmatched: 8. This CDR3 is CASRLGQGMNTQYF. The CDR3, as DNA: TGTGCCAGCAGGCTGGGACAGGGTATGAATACGCAGTATTTT.

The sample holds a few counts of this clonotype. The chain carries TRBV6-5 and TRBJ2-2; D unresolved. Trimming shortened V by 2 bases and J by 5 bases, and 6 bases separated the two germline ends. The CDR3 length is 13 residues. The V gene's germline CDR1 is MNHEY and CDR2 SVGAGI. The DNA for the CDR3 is TGTGCCAGCAGTTACACGGAAACCGGGGAGCTGTTTTTT. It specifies CASSYTETGELFF.

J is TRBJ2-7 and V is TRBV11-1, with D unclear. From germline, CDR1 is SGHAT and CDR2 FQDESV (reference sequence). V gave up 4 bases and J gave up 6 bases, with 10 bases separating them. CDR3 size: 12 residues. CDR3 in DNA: TGTGCCAGCAGCTCAGTGCTACCCGAGCAGTACTTC. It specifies CASSSVLPEQYF.

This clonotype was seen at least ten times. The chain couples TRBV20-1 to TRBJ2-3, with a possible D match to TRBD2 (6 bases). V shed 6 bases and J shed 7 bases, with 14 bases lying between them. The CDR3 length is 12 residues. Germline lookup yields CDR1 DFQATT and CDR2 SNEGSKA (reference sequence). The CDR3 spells CSARDSLNTQYF. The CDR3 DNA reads TGCAGTGCAAGGGACTCCTTGAATACGCAGTATTTT.

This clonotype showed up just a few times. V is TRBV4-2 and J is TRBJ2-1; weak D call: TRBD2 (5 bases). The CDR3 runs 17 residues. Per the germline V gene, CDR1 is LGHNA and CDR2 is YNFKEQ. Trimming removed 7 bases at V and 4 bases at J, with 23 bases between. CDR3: CASTLTGIGLGYNEQFF. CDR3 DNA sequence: TGTGCCAGCACCCTAACGGGGATCGGGCTTGGGTACAATGAGCAGTTCTTC.

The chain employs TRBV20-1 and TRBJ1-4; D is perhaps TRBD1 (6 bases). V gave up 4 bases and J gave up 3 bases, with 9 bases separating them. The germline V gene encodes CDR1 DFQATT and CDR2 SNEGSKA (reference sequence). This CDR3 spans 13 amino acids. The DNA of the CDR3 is TGCAGTGCTACCCGGACAGCTAATGAAAAACTGTTTTTT. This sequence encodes CSATRTANEKLFF.

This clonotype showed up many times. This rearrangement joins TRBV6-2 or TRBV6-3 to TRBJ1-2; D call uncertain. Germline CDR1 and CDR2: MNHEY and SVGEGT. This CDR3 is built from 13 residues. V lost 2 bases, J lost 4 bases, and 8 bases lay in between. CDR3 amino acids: CASSYKDRYGYTF. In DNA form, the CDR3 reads TGTGCCAGCAGTTACAAGGACCGCTATGGCTACACCTTC.

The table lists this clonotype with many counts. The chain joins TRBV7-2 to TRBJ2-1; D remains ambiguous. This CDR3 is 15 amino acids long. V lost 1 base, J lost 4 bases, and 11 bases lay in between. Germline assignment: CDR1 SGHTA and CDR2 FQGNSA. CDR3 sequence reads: CASSLVFVGYNEQFF. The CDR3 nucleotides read TGTGCCAGCAGCTTAGTCTTTGTGGGGTACAATGAGCAGTTCTTC. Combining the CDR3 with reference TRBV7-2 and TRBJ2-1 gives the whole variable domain GAGVSQSPSNKVTEKGKDVELRCDPISGHTALYWYRQSLGQGLEFLIYFQGNSAPDKSGLPSDRFSAERTGGSVSTLTIQRTQQEDSAVYLCASSLVFVGYNEQFFGPGTRLTVL.

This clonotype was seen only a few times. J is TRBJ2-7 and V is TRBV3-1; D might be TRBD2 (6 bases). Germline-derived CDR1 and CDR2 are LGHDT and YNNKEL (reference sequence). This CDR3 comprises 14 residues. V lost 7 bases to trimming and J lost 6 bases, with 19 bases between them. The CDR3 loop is CASTLGPGGAEQYF. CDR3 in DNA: TGTGCCAGCACCTTGGGACCCGGAGGGGCCGAGCAGTACTTC.

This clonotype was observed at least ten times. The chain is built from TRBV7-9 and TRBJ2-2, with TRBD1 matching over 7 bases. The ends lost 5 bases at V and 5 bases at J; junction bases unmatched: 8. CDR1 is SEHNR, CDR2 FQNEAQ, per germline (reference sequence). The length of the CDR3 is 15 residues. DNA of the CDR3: TGTGCCAGCAGCACTCGGGACAGCTTAACCGGGGAGCTGTTTTTT. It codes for CASSTRDSLTGELFF.

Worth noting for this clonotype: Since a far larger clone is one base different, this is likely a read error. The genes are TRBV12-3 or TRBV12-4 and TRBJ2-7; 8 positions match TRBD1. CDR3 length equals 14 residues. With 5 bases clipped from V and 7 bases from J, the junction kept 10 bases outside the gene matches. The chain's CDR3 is CASSRTGPNNEQYF. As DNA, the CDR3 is TGTGCCAGCAGTAGGACAGGGCCCAACAATGAGCAGTACTTC.